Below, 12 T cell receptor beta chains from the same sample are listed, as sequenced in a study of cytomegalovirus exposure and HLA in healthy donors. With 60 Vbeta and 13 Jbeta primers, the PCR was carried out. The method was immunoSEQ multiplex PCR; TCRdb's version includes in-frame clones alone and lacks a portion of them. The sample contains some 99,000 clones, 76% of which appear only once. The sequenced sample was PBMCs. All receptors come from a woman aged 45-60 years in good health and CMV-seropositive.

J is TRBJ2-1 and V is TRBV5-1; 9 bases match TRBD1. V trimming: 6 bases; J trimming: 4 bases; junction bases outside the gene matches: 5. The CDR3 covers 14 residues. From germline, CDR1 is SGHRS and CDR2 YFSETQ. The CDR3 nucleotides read TGCGCCAGCACCCGACAGGGGGATTACAATGAGCAGTTCTTC. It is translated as CASTRQGDYNEQFF.

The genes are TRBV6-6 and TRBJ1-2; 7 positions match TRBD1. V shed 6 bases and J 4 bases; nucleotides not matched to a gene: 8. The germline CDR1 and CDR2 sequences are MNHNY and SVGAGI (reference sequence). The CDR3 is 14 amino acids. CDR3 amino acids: CASSSRQGGYGYTF. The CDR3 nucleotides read TGTGCCAGCAGCTCCAGACAGGGCGGCTATGGCTACACCTTC.

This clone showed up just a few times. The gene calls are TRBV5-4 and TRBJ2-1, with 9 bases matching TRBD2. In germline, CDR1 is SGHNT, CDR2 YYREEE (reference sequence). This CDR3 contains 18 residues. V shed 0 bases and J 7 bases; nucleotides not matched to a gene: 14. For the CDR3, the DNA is TGTGCCAGCAGCTTGGGGGGATTAGCGGGAGCCGGACGGAATGAGCAGTTCTTC. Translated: CASSLGGLAGAGRNEQFF. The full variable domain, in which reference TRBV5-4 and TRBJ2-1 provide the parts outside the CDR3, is ETGVTQSPTHLIKTRGQQVTLRCSSQSGHNTVSWYQQALGQGPQFIFQYYREEENGRGNFPPRFSGLQFPNYSSELNVNALELDDSALYLCASSLGGLAGAGRNEQFFGPGTRLTVL.

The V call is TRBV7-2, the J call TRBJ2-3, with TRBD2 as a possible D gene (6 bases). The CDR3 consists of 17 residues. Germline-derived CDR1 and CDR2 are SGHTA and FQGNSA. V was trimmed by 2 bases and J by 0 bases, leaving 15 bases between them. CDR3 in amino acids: CASSLTGDWSSTDTQYF. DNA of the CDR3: TGTGCCAGCAGCTTAACGGGGGACTGGTCTAGCACAGATACGCAGTATTTT.

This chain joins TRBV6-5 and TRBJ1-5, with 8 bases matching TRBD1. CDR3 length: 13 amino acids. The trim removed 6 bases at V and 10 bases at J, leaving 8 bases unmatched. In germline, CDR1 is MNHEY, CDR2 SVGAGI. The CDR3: CASSRTGFDPQHF. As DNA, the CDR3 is TGTGCCAGCAGCCGGACAGGGTTCGATCCCCAGCATTTT.

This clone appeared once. The CDR3 region has the DNA TGTGCCAGCAGCTACCTCCAGGGTGGCACCGGGGAGCTGTTTTTT. Its protein product is CASSYLQGGTGELFF. The chain carries TRBV5-6 and TRBJ2-2, with D tentatively TRBD1 (5 bases). Between the trimmed V and J ends, which lost 3 bases and 4 bases, there was a span of 13 bases. The germline V gene has CDR1 SGHDT and CDR2 YYEEEE. The CDR3 sequence is 15 residues long.

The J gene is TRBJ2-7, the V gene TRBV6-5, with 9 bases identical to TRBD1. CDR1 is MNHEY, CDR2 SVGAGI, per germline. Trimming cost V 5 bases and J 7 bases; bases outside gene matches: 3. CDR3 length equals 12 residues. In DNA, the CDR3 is TGTGCCAGCAGTCGGACAGGGGAAGAGCAGTACTTC. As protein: CASSRTGEEQYF.

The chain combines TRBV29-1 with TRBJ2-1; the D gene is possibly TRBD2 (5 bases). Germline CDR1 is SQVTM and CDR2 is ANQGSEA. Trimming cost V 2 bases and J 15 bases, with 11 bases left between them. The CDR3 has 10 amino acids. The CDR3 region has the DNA TGCAGCGTTGAATCGCGACTAAGGTTCTTC. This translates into CSVESRLRFF.

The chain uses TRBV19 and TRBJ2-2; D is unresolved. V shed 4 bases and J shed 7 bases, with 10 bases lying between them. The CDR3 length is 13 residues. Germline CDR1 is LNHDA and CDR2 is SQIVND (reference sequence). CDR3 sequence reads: CASSNDRSGELFF. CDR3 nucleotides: TGTGCCAGTAGTAACGATCGGAGCGGGGAGCTGTTTTTT. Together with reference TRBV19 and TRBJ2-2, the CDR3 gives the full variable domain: DGGITQSPKYLFRKEGQNVTLSCEQNLNHDAMYWYRQDPGQGLRLIYYSQIVNDFQKGDIAEGYSVSREKKESFPLTVTSAQKNPTAFYLCASSNDRSGELFFGEGSRLTVL.

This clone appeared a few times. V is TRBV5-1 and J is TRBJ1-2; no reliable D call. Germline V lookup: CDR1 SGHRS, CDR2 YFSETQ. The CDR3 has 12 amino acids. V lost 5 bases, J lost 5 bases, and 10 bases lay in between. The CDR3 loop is CASSNEQYGYTF. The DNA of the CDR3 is TGCGCCAGCAGTAACGAACAATATGGCTACACCTTC.

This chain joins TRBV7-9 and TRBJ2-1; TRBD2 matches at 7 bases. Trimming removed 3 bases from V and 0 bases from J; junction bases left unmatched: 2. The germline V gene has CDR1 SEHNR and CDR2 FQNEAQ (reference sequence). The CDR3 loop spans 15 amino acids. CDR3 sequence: CASSFRGSSYNEQFF. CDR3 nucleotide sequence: TGTGCCAGCAGCTTCCGCGGGAGCTCCTACAATGAGCAGTTCTTC.

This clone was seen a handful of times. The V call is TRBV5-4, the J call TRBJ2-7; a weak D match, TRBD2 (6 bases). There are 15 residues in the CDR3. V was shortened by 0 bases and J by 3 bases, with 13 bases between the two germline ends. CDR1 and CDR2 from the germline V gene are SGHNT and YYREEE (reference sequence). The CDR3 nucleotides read TGTGCCAGCAGCTTGGGACTCGGGAGTGTCTACGAGCAGTACTTC. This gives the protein CASSLGLGSVYEQYF. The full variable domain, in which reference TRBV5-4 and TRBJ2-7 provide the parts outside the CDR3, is ETGVTQSPTHLIKTRGQQVTLRCSSQSGHNTVSWYQQALGQGPQFIFQYYREEENGRGNFPPRFSGLQFPNYSSELNVNALELDDSALYLCASSLGLGSVYEQYFGPGTRLTVT.